This entry is about one TCR beta chain. The data stem from a study of blood T cell repertoires in COVID-19. There are 17 residues in the CDR3. CDR1 is SGHVS, CDR2 FQNEAQ, per germline. Trimming took 3 bases from V and 0 from J, leaving 15 bases between them. The assay was immunoSEQ multiplex PCR, and TCRdb's table has in-frame clones only and misses some. The sample has 250,000 to 350,000 clones; roughly nine tenths are singletons. The sequenced sample consisted of peripheral blood. This receptor was taken from a woman in her 50s who had recovered from COVID-19. The genes are TRBV7-8 and TRBJ1-3; maybe TRBD1 (5 bases). The CDR3 DNA reads TGTGCCAGCAGCTTTCCCCCAGGGTTCTCCTCTGGAAACACCATATATTTT. Translation gives CASSFPPGFSSGNTIYF.